These T cell receptor beta chains were read from a single sample in a study of brain metastases from non-small cell lung cancer. The repertoire was sequenced with immunoSEQ multiplex PCR; TCRdb's copy has only in-frame clones and lacks some. Found here are 950 or so clones, roughly 84% of them singletons; the top ten hold under 15%. Specimen: tissue from a brain metastasis. The receptor source for this set is a donor aged 40 or older with non-small cell lung cancer. CDR3s include the opening cysteine and the closing phenylalanine or tryptophan. A D gene is named only where the DNA matches it firmly. Rows may omit the clone size; those that give it use once, few, many or a size class.

>TRBV27|.|TRBJ2-7|TRBD2
CASSPKGGPYEQYF
TGTGCCAGCAGTCCGAAGGGAGGGCCCTACGAGCAGTACTTC
>TRBV6-5|.|TRBJ1-1|TRBD1
CASSYSQGVTEAFF
TGTGCCAGCAGTTACTCCCAGGGGGTAACTGAAGCTTTCTTT
>TRBV27|few|TRBJ2-5|.
CASSFSRGETQYF
TGTGCCAGCAGTTTTAGTAGAGGAGAGACCCAGTACTTC
>TRBV9|once|TRBJ2-7|TRBD2
CASSATGTSDYEQYF
TGTGCCAGCAGCGCTACCGGGACTAGCGATTACGAGCAGTACTTC
>TRBV5-1|.|TRBJ2-1|TRBD2
CASSLGASGNYNEQFF
TGCGCCAGCAGCTTGGGTGCTAGCGGAAATTACAATGAGCAGTTCTTC
>TRBV24-1|.|TRBJ2-1|TRBD2
CATSDRGTSGTWNEQFF
TGTGCCACCAGTGACCGAGGGACTAGCGGGACTTGGAATGAGCAGTTCTTC
>TRBV11-3|.|TRBJ2-2|TRBD1
CASSSRTGNTGELFF
TGTGCCAGCAGCTCCCGGACAGGGAACACCGGGGAGCTGTTTTTT
>TRBV28|.|TRBJ1-1|.
CASNPPAGRNTEAFF
TGTGCCAGCAATCCTCCCGCGGGGAGGAACACTGAAGCTTTCTTT
>TRBV10-3|few|TRBJ1-5|.
CAVQVASNQPQHF
TGTGCCGTACAAGTGGCTAGCAATCAGCCCCAGCATTTT
>TRBV7-9|.|TRBJ2-3|.
CASSFLGRSTDTQYF
TGTGCCAGCAGCTTTCTCGGGAGAAGCACAGATACGCAGTATTTT
>TRBV7-9|.|TRBJ2-7|TRBD2
CARASPGTSGLYEQYF
TGTGCCAGGGCCTCTCCCGGGACTAGCGGACTCTACGAGCAGTACTTC
>TRBV5-1|.|TRBJ2-7|.
CASSLRVFKYEQYF
TGCGCCAGCAGCTTGAGGGTCTTCAAGTACGAGCAGTACTTC
>TRBV7-3|.|TRBJ1-2|.
CASGRARDESNYGYTF
TGTGCCAGCGGTCGCGCCAGGGACGAATCTAACTATGGCTACACCTTC
>TRBV29-1|.|TRBJ2-1|TRBD1
CSSDSFSGTGTSNEQFF
TGCAGCTCTGACTCCTTCTCCGGGACAGGGACCTCCAATGAGCAGTTCTTC
>TRBV19|.|TRBJ1-1|TRBD1
CASSSSTGWVRTEAFF
TGTGCCAGTAGTTCGTCGACAGGGTGGGTTCGGACTGAAGCTTTCTTT
>TRBV12-3/TRBV12-4|.|TRBJ2-1|.
CASSQGNNEQFF
TGTGCCAGCAGCCAAGGTAACAATGAGCAGTTCTTC
>TRBV6-5|.|TRBJ2-7|.
CATLMDSRSSYEQYF
TGTGCCACCCTGATGGACTCTCGAAGCTCCTACGAGCAGTACTTC
>TRBV5-6|few|TRBJ2-4|.
CASSFSGRNIQYF
TGTGCCAGCAGCTTTTCAGGCCGAAACATTCAGTACTTC
>TRBV5-1|.|TRBJ2-3|.
CASSLQGAGADTQYF
TGCGCCAGCAGCTTGCAGGGGGCGGGGGCAGATACGCAGTATTTT
>TRBV28|.|TRBJ1-1|TRBD1
CASRTTGGLEAFF
TGTGCCAGCAGAACTACAGGGGGCCTTGAAGCTTTCTTT
>TRBV7-2|once|TRBJ1-5|.
CASSFGVNQPQHF
TGTGCCAGCAGCTTCGGGGTCAATCAGCCCCAGCATTTT
>TRBV6-4|.|TRBJ2-1|TRBD1
CASSEGTGGNEQFF
TGTGCCAGCAGTGAGGGGACAGGGGGCAATGAGCAGTTCTTC
>TRBV30|.|TRBJ2-3|TRBD2
CAWGLGTSGRGTQYF
TGTGCCTGGGGTCTAGGGACTAGCGGGAGAGGTACGCAGTATTTT
>TRBV9|.|TRBJ1-3|.
CASSVKGSYGNTIYF
TGTGCCAGCAGCGTAAAGGGGTCTTATGGAAACACCATATATTTT
>TRBV7-3|.|TRBJ1-1|.
CASSITQYTEAFF
TGTGCCAGCAGTATAACCCAGTACACTGAAGCTTTCTTT
>TRBV10-3|few|TRBJ2-5|.
CAISGDTQETQYF
TGTGCCATCAGTGGGGACACCCAAGAGACCCAGTACTTC
>TRBV15|.|TRBJ2-2|.
CATSRDRTANTGELFF
TGTGCCACCAGCAGAGATCGGACGGCGAACACCGGGGAGCTGTTTTTT
>TRBV5-1|.|TRBJ2-1|.
CASSFLMGDYNEQFF
TGCGCCAGCAGCTTTTTGATGGGTGATTACAATGAGCAGTTCTTC
>TRBV29-1|.|TRBJ1-5|.
CSVGDGGWQPQHF
TGCAGCGTTGGGGACGGGGGATGGCAGCCCCAGCATTTT
>TRBV29-1|.|TRBJ1-4|TRBD1
CSAASDRGSSANEKLFF
TGCAGCGCGGCCTCCGACAGGGGATCTAGCGCTAATGAAAAACTGTTTTTT
>TRBV15|.|TRBJ2-7|.
CATSRDRRYEQYF
TGTGCCACCAGCAGAGACCGACGTTACGAGCAGTACTTC
>TRBV15|.|TRBJ2-2|TRBD1
CATSGSGTGKTGELFF
TGTGCCACCAGCGGCTCCGGGACAGGGAAGACCGGGGAGCTGTTTTTT
>TRBV28|.|TRBJ2-1|.
CASNRGQYSYNEQFF
TGTGCCAGCAATCGAGGGCAGTATTCCTACAATGAGCAGTTCTTC
>TRBV6-1|once|TRBJ1-3|.
CASSETGSGNTIYF
TGTGCCAGCAGTGAAACGGGCTCTGGAAACACCATATATTTT
>TRBV19|few|TRBJ2-2|.
CASSVSWSGELFF
TGTGCCAGTAGTGTCTCATGGTCCGGGGAGCTGTTTTTT
>TRBV2|.|TRBJ2-7|TRBD2
CASSVPSGRPRQRSSYEQYF
TGTGCCAGCAGTGTCCCTAGCGGGAGGCCTCGACAGAGGAGCTCCTACGAGCAGTACTTC
>TRBV19|.|TRBJ1-1|.
CASSMGNGNTEAFF
TGTGCCAGTAGTATGGGGAACGGGAACACTGAAGCTTTCTTT
>TRBV5-1|.|TRBJ1-5|.
CASSLGQYSNQPQHF
TGCGCCAGCAGCTTGGGACAATATAGCAATCAGCCCCAGCATTTT
>TRBV9|.|TRBJ1-1|.
CASSFDLQGTNTEAFF
TGTGCCAGCAGCTTCGACCTACAAGGAACGAACACTGAAGCTTTCTTT
>TRBV19|.|TRBJ2-5|.
CASSIGGQETQYF
TGTGCCAGTAGTATAGGAGGCCAAGAGACCCAGTACTTC
>TRBV27|.|TRBJ2-1|.
CASSPIFLRGVINEQFF
TGTGCCAGCAGTCCAATTTTTCTGCGTGGAGTCATCAATGAGCAGTTCTTC
>TRBV6-1|.|TRBJ2-3|.
CASSESSGDTQYF
TGTGCCAGCAGTGAATCGAGTGGAGATACGCAGTATTTT
>TRBV4-2|.|TRBJ1-2|TRBD1
CASSHTTWTGKNYGYTF
TGTGCCAGCAGCCATACGACATGGACAGGGAAGAACTATGGCTACACCTTC
>TRBV28|.|TRBJ1-4|.
CASRRDGPEGEKLFF
TGTGCCAGCAGGAGGGACGGACCCGAGGGGGAAAAACTGTTTTTT
>TRBV19|.|TRBJ2-7|TRBD1
CASSINRGMVEQYF
TGTGCCAGTAGTATCAACAGGGGTATGGTCGAGCAGTACTTC
>TRBV14|.|TRBJ2-3|.
CASSQDWRRQSDTQYF
TGTGCCAGCAGCCAAGATTGGAGGAGACAGTCCGATACGCAGTATTTT
>TRBV19|.|TRBJ2-2|TRBD1
CASSTGTGATGELFF
TGTGCCAGTAGTACCGGGACAGGGGCCACCGGGGAGCTGTTTTTT
>TRBV4-2|.|TRBJ2-1|.
CASSQVGYNEQFF
TGTGCCAGCAGCCAAGTCGGCTACAATGAGCAGTTCTTC
>TRBV5-4|.|TRBJ2-1|.
CASSLTSNEQFF
TGTGCCAGCAGCTTAACTAGTAATGAGCAGTTCTTC
>TRBV24-1|.|TRBJ2-1|.
CATSGPGANEQFF
TGTGCCACCAGTGGGCCGGGAGCCAATGAGCAGTTCTTC
>TRBV7-8|.|TRBJ1-1|TRBD1
CASSRDRGEAFF
TGTGCCAGCAGCCGCGACAGGGGTGAAGCTTTCTTT
>TRBV4-2|.|TRBJ1-1|.
CASSQIGQPHTEAFF
TGTGCCAGCAGCCAGATCGGACAGCCTCACACTGAAGCTTTCTTT
>TRBV18|.|TRBJ2-7|.
CASSPGKNYEQYF
TGTGCCAGCTCACCAGGCAAGAATTACGAGCAGTACTTC
>TRBV2|.|TRBJ1-5|.
CASSTGEGQPQHF
TGTGCCAGCAGTACCGGGGAGGGTCAGCCCCAGCATTTT
>TRBV28|.|TRBJ2-3|.
CASSSTSLGRERTDTQYF
TGTGCCAGCAGTTCGACTTCCCTAGGCCGGGAGCGGACAGATACGCAGTATTTT
>TRBV5-1|once|TRBJ2-3|TRBD1
CASKTGGTDTQYF
TGCGCCAGCAAGACAGGGGGGACAGATACGCAGTATTTT
>TRBV5-4|few|TRBJ1-3|TRBD1
CASSLGDSLSGNTIYF
TGTGCCAGCAGCTTGGGGGACAGCCTCTCTGGAAACACCATATATTTT
>TRBV20-1|.|TRBJ2-1|.
CSAKAGDEQFF
TGCAGTGCTAAAGCGGGCGATGAGCAGTTCTTC
>TRBV7-9|.|TRBJ2-7|.
CATGNTGRGYEQYF
TGTGCCACCGGCAACACGGGGAGAGGCTACGAGCAGTACTTC